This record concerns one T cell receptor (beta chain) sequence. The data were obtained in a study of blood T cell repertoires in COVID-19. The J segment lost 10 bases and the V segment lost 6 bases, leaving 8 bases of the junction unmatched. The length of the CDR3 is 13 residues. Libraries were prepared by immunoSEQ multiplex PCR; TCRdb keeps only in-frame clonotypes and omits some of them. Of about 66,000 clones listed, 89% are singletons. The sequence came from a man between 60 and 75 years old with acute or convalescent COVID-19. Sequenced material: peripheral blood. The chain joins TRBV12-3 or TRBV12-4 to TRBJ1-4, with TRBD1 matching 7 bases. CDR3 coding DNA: TGTGCCAGCAGGAGACAGGGCGGCGGAAAACTGTTTTTT. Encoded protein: CASRRQGGGKLFF.